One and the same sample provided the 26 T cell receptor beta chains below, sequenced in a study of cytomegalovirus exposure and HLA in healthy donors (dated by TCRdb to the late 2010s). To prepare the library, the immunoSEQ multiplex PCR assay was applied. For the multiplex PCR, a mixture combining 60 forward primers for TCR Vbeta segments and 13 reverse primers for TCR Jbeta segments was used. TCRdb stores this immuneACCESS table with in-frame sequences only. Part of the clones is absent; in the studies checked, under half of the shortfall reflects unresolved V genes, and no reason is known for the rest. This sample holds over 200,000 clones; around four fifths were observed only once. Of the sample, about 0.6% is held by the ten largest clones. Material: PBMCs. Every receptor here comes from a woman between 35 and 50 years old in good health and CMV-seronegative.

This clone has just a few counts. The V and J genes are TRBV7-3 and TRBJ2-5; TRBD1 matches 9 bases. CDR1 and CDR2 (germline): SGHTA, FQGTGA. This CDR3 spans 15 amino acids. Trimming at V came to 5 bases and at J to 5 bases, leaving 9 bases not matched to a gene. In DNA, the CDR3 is TGTGCCAGCAGCGTGGCCGGGACAGGGTTGGAGACCCAGTACTTC. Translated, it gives CASSVAGTGLETQYF.

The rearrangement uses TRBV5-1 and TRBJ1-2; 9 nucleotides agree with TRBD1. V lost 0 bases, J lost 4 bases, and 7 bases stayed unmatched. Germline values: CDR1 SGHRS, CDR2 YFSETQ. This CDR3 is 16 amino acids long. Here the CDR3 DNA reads TGCGCCAGCAGCTTGGCGGCTGGGACAGGGCTCTATGGCTACACCTTC. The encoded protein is CASSLAAGTGLYGYTF.

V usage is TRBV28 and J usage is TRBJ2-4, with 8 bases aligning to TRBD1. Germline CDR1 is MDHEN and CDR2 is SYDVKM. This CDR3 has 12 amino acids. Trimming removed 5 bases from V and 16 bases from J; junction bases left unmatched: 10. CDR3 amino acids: CASSVTGGDDYF. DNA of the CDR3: TGTGCCAGCAGTGTTACAGGGGGAGATGATTACTTC.

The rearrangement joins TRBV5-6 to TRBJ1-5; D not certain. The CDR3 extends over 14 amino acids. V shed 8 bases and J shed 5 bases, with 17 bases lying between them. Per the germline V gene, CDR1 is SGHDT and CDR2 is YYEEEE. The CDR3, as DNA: TGTGCCAGATCCAAGGCCCCTCGGGATCAGCCCCAGCATTTT. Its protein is CARSKAPRDQPQHF.

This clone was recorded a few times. CDR3 nucleotide sequence: TGTGCCAGCGGCAGGGAGGTGCCACCCCTCCACTTT. It is translated as CASGREVPPLHF. The rearrangement uses TRBV21-1 and TRBJ1-6. TRBV21-1 is termed a pseudogene. CDR3 length: 12 amino acids.

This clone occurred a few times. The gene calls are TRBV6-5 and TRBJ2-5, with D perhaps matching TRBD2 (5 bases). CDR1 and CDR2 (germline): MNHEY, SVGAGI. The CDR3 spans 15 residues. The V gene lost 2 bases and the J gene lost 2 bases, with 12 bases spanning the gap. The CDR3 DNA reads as TGTGCCAGCAGTTACGGAGGACGAGAACAAGAGACCCAGTACTTC. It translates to CASSYGGREQETQYF.

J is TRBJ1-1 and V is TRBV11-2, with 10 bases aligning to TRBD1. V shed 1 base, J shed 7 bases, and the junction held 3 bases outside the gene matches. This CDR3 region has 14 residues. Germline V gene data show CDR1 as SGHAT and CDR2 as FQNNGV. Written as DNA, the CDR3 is TGTGCCAGCAGCTTAGTCCGGGACAGGGGTGAAGCTTTCTTT. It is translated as CASSLVRDRGEAFF. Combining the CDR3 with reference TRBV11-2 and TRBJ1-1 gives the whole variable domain EAGVAQSPRYKIIEKRQSVAFWCNPISGHATLYWYQQILGQGPKLLIQFQNNGVVDDSQLPKDRFSAERLKGVDSTLKIQPAKLEDSAVYLCASSLVRDRGEAFFGQGTRLTVV.

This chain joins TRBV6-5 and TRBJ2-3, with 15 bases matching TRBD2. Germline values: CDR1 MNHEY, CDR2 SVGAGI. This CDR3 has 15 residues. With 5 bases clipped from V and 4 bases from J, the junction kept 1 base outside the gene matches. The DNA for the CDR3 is TGTGCCAGCAGTGGACTAGCGGGGGGGCCAGATACGCAGTATTTT. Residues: CASSGLAGGPDTQYF.

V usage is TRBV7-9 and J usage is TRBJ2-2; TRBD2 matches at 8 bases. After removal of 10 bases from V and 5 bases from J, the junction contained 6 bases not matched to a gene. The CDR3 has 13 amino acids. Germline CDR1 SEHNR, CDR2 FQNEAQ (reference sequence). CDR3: CATESGGTGELFF. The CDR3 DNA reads TGTGCCACCGAATCGGGAGGGACCGGGGAGCTGTTTTTT.

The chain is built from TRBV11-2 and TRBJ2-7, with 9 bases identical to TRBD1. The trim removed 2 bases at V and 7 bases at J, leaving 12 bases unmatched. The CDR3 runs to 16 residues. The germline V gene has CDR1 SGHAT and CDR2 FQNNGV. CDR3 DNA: TGTGCCAGCAGCTTATTTGCATCACAGGGGGCTCGGGAGCAGTACTTC. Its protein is CASSLFASQGAREQYF.

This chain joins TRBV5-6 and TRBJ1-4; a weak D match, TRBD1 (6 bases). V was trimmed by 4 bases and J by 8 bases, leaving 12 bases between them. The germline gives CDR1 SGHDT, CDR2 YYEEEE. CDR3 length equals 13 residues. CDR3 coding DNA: TGTGCCAGCAGCGGGCAGGGGAACGAAAAACTGTTTTTT. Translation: CASSGQGNEKLFF.

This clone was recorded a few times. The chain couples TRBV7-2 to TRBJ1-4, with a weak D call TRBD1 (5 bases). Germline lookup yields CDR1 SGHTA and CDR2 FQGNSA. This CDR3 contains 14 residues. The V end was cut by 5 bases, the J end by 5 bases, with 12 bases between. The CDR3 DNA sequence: TGTGCCAGCAGCCCTGCCCCAGGGAATGAAAAACTGTTTTTT. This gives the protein CASSPAPGNEKLFF.

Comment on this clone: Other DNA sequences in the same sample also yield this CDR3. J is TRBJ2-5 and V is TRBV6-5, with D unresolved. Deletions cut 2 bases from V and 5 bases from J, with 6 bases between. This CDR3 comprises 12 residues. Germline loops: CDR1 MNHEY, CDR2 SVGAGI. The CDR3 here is CASSYGRETQYF. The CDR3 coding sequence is TGTGCCAGCAGTTACGGCAGGGAGACCCAGTACTTC.

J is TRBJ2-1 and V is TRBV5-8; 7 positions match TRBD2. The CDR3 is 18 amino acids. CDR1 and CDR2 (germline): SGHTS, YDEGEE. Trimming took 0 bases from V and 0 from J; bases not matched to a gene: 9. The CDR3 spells CASSLVGGGGLSYNEQFF. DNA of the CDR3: TGTGCCAGCAGCTTGGTGGGTGGGGGGGGACTCTCCTACAATGAGCAGTTCTTC.

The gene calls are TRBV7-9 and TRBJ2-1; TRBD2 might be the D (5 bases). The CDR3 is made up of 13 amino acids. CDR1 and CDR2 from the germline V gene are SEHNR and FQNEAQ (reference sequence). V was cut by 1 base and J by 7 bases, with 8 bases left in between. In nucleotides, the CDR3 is TGTGCCAGCAGCTTAGGGACGGGGAATGAGCAGTTCTTC. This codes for CASSLGTGNEQFF.

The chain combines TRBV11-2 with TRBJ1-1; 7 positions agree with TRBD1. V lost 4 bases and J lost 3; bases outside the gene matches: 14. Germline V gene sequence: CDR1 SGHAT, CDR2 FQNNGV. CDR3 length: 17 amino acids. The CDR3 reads CASSSHRGSLVDTEAFF. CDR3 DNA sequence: TGTGCCAGCAGCTCCCACAGGGGTAGTCTCGTGGACACTGAAGCTTTCTTT.

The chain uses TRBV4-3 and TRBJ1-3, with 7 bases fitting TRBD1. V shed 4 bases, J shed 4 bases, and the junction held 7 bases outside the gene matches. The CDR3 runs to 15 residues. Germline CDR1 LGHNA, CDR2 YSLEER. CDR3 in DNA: TGCGCCAGCAGCCGGGAGACAGGGCCAGGAAACACCATATATTTT. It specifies CASSRETGPGNTIYF.

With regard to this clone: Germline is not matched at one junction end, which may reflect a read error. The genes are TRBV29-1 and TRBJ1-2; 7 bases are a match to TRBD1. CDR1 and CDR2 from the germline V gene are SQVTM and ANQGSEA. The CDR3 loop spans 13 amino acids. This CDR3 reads CSVEGTDIYGYTF. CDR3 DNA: TGCAGCGTCGAAGGGACAGACATCTATGGCTACACCTTC.

The CDR3 loop is CASSELSYEQYF. The CDR3 DNA follows: TGCGCCAGCAGTGAGTTGTCGTACGAGCAGTACTTC. The rearrangement uses TRBV10-2 and TRBJ2-7; D call uncertain. This CDR3 region has 12 residues. Germline CDR1 reads WSHSY; CDR2 reads SAAADI. Trimming took off 1 base at V and 4 bases at J, with 5 bases between the two ends.

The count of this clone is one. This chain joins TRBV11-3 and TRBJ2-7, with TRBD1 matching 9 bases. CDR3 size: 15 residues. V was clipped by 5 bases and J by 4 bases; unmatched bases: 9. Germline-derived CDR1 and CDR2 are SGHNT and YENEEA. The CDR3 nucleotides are TGTGCCAGCAGCCCACACAGGGGGCAGAATTACGAGCAGTACTTC. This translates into CASSPHRGQNYEQYF.

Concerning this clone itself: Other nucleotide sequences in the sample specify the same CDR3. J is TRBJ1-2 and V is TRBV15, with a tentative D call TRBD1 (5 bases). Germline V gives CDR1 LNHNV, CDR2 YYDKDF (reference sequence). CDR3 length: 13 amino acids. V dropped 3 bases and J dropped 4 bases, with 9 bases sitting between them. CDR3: CATSSDRFYGYTF. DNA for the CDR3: TGTGCCACCAGCAGCGACAGATTCTATGGCTACACCTTC.

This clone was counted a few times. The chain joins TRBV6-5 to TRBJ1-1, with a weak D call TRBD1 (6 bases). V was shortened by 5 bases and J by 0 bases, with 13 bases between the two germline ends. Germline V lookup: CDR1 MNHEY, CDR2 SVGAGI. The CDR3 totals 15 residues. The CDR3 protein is CASSKTGHLNTEAFF. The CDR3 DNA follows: TGTGCCAGCAGTAAAACGGGACACCTGAACACTGAAGCTTTCTTT.

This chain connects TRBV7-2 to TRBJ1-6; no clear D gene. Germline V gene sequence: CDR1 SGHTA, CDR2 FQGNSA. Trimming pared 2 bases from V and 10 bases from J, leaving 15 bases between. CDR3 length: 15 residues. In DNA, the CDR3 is TGTGCCAGCAGCTTATTGGGAGGCCCGGGATCACCCCTCCACTTT. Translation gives CASSLLGGPGSPLHF. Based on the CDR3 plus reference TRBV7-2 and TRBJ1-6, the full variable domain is GAGVSQSPSNKVTEKGKDVELRCDPISGHTALYWYRQSLGQGLEFLIYFQGNSAPDKSGLPSDRFSAERTGGSVSTLTIQRTQQEDSAVYLCASSLLGGPGSPLHFGNGTRLTVT.

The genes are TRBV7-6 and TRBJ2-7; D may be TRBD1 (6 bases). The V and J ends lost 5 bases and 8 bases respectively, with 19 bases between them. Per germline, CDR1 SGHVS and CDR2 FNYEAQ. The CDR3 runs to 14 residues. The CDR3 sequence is CASSQSQGQNKQYF. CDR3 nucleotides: TGTGCCAGCAGCCAATCCCAGGGGCAAAATAAGCAGTACTTC.

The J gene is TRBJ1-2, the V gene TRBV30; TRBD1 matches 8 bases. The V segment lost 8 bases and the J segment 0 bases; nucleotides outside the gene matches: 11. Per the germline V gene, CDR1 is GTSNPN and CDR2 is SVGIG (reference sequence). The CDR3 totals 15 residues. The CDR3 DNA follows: TGTGCCCGGAAGCAGCCGGGACAGGCTAACTATGGCTACACCTTC. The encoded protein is CARKQPGQANYGYTF.

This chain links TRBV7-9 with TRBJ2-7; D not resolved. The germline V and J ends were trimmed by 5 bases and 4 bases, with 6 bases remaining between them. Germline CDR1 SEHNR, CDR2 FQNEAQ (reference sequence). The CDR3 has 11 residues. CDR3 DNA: TGTGCCAGCAGCACTATTTACGAGCAGTACTTC. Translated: CASSTIYEQYF.